This is a list of T cell receptor beta chains from one sample in a study of identical twins. TCRdb ran MiXCR on the 5' RACE reads and lists one entry per CDR3 protein. The table shows about 720,000 distinct CDR3 sequences, with 15% to 20% occurring only once. These data also formed part of another study, on T cells expressing NK-cell markers.

The sequenced sample consisted of PBMCs. These receptors all come from a woman between 18 and 30 years old in good health. Each CDR3 is given with its conserved first and last residue. The D gene is left open where the match is weak. Some rows have no size entry. The others give once, few or many, or a class for an expanded clone.

clone_size j_call cdr3_length d_call v_call cdr3_nt cdr3_aa
few TRBJ2-5 14 - TRBV2 TGTGCCAGCAGTGACTTAGTACAGGGAGAGACCCAGTACTTC CASSDLVQGETQYF
- TRBJ2-6 17 - TRBV6-4 TGTGCCAGCAGCCCCGAGAGACAGGCCTCTGGGGCCAACGTCCTGACTTTC CASSPERQASGANVLTF
- TRBJ2-1 14 TRBD2 TRBV7-9 TGTGCCAGCAGCTCCCGGACTAGCACGGATGAGCAGTTCTTC CASSSRTSTDEQFF
- TRBJ2-7 13 - TRBV5-6 TGTGCCAGCTCCCGGGGATCGCCCAACGAGCAGTACTTC CASSRGSPNEQYF
few TRBJ2-5 16 TRBD2 TRBV7-9 TGTGCCAGCAGCTCACTAGCGGGAGAACTCCAAGAGACCCAGTACTTC CASSSLAGELQETQYF
- TRBJ2-6 17 TRBD1 TRBV9 TGTGCCAGCAGCGTAAGGGACAGGGGCTCTGGGGCCAACGTCCTGACTTTC CASSVRDRGSGANVLTF
- TRBJ2-3 18 - TRBV18 TGTGCCAGCTCACCAACCGGGATCCTTCGACACGAGCCAGATACGCAGTATTTT CASSPTGILRHEPDTQYF
few TRBJ2-3 15 - TRBV6-5 TGTGCCAGCAGTTACGCGAGCGGCCAGACAGATACGCAGTATTTT CASSYASGQTDTQYF
few TRBJ2-7 13 - TRBV6-6 TGTGCCAGCGGGCGGGACGCTTCCTACGAGCAGTACTTC CASGRDASYEQYF
few TRBJ2-2 14 - TRBV20-1 TGCAGTGCGCCGCGGGCGCGGAACACCGGGGAGCTGTTTTTT CSAPRARNTGELFF
many TRBJ2-3 15 - TRBV20-1 TGCAGTGCTAGAGATCGCTGGGTGAGCACAGATACGCAGTATTTT CSARDRWVSTDTQYF
- TRBJ2-2 13 - TRBV21-1 TGTGCCAGCAGCAAGTCCGGGGCCGGGGAGCTGTTTTTT CASSKSGAGELFF
- TRBJ1-1 13 - TRBV5-6 TGTGCCAGCAGCCTGGAATCGAGGGGTGGATCTTTCTTT CASSLESRGGSFF
few TRBJ2-1 15 - TRBV9 TGTGCCAGCAGCGTTGGGGGGGCCGGGTACAATGAGCAGTTCTTC CASSVGGAGYNEQFF